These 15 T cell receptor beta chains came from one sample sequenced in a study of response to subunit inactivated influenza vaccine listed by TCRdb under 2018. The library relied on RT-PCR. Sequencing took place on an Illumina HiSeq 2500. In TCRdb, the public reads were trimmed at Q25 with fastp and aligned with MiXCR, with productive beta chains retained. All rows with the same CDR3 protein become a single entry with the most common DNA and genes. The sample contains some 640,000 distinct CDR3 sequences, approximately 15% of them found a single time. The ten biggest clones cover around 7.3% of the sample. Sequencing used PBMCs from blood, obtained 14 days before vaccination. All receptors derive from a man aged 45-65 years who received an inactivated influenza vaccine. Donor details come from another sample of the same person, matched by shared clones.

The CDR3 DNA sequence: TGTGCCAGTGGTACGGAAAACGGGGAGCTGTTTTTT. Amino acid sequence: CASGTENGELFF. The rearrangement joins TRBV19 to TRBJ2-2; no clear D. Germline CDR1 and CDR2: LNHDA and SQIVND (reference sequence). V was shortened by 8 bases and J by 7 bases, with 11 bases between the two germline ends. This CDR3 comprises 12 residues.

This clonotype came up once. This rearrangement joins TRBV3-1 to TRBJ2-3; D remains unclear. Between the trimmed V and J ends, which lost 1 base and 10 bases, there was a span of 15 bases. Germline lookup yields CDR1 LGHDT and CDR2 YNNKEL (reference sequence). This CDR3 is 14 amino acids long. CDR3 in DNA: TGTGCCAGCAGCCAAGCTACGGCCACCCTCCCGCAGTATTTT. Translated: CASSQATATLPQYF.

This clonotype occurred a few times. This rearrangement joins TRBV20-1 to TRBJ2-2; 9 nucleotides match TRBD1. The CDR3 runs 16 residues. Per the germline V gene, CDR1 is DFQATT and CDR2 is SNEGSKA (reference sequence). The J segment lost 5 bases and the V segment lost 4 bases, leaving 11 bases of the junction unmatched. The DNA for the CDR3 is TGCAGTGCTACCCCGGGACAGGGTTTTCGTACCGGGGAGCTGTTTTTT. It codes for CSATPGQGFRTGELFF.

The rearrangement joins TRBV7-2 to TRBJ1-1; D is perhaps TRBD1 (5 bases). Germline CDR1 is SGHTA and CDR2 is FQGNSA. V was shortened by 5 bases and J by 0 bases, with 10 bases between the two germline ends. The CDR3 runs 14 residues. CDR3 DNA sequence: TGTGCCAGCAGCCGCAACAGGATGAACACTGAAGCTTTCTTT. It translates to CASSRNRMNTEAFF.

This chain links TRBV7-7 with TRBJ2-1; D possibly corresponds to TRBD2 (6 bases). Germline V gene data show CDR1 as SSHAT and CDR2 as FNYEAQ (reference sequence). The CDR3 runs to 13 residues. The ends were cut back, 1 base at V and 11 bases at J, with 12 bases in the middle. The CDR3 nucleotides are TGTGCCAGCAGCTTAGACCGGGGGAGTCAGCAGTTCTTC. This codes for CASSLDRGSQQFF.

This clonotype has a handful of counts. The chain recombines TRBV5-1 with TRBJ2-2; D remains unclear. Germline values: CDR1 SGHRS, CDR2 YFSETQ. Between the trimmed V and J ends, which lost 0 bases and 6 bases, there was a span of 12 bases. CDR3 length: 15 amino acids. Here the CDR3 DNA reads TGCGCCAGCAGCTTGGCTGGCAGGCGATCCGGGGAGCTGTTTTTT. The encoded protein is CASSLAGRRSGELFF.

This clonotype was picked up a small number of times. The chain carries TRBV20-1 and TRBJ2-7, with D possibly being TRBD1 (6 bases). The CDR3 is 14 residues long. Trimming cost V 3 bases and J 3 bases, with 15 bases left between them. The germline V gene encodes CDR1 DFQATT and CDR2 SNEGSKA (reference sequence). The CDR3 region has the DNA TGCAGTGCTAGTAGGGATCACAGGGTCTACGAGCAGTACTTC. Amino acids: CSASRDHRVYEQYF.

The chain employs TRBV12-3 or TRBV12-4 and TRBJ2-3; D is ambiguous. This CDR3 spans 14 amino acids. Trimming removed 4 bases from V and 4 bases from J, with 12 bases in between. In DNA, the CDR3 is TGTGCCAGCAGTTCCCTCAAGAGCGCAGATACGCAGTATTTT. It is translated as CASSSLKSADTQYF.

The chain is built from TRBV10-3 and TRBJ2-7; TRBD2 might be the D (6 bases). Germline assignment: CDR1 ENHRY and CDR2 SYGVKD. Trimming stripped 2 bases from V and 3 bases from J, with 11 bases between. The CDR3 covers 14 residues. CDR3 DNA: TGTGCCATCAGTGAGGGGGGGAACGACTACGAGCAGTACTTC. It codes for CAISEGGNDYEQYF.

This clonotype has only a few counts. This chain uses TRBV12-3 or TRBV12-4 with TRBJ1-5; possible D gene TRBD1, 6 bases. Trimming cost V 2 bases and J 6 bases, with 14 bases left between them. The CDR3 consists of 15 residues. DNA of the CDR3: TGTGCCAGCAGTTTAACCGGGACAATAATTCAGCCCCAGCATTTT. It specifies CASSLTGTIIQPQHF.

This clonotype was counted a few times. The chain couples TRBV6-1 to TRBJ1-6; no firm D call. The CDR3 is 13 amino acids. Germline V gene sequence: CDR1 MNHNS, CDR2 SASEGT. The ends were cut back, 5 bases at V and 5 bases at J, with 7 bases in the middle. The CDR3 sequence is CASSRVNNSPLHF. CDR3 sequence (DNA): TGTGCCAGCAGTAGGGTTAATAATTCACCCCTCCACTTT.

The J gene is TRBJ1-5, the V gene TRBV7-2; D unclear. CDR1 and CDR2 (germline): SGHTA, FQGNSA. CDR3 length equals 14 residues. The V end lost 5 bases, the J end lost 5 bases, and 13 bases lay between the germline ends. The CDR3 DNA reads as TGTGCCAGCAGCGTGCGGCAGATAGATCAGCCCCAGCATTTT. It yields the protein CASSVRQIDQPQHF. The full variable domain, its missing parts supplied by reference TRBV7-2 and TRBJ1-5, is GAGVSQSPSNKVTEKGKDVELRCDPISGHTALYWYRQSLGQGLEFLIYFQGNSAPDKSGLPSDRFSAERTGGSVSTLTIQRTQQEDSAVYLCASSVRQIDQPQHFGDGTRLSIL.

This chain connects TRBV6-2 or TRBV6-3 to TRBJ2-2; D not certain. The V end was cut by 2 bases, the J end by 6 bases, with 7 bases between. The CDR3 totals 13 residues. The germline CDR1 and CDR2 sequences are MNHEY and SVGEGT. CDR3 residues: CASSYAVAGELFF. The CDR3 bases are TGTGCCAGCAGTTACGCAGTCGCCGGGGAGCTGTTTTTT.

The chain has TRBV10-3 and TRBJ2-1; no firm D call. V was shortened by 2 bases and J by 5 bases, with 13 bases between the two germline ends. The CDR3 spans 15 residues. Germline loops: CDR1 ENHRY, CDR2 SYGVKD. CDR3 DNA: TGTGCCATCAGTGAGGCCGGGCTCCAGCACAATGAGCAGTTCTTC. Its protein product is CAISEAGLQHNEQFF.

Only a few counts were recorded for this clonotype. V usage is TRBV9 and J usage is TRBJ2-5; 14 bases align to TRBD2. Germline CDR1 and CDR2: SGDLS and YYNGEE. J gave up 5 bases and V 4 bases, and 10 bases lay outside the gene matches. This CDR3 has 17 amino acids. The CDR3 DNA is TGTGCCAGCAGCCCCCGGGGACTAGCGGGAGCACCCGAGACCCAGTACTTC. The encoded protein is CASSPRGLAGAPETQYF.